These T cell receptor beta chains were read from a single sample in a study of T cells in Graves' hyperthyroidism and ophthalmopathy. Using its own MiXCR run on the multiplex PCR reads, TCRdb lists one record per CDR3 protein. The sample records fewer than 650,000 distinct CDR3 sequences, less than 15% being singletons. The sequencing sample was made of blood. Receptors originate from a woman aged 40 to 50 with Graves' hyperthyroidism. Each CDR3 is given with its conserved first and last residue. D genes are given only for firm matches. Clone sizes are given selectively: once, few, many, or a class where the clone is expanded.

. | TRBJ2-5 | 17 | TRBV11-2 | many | TGTGCCAGCAGCGCACTTAGGGGCGACTCAGAGAAAGAGACCCAGTACTTC | CASSALRGDSEKETQYF
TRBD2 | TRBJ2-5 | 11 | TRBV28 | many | TGTGTAGCGGGAGTTGGGGAGACCCAGTACTTC | CVAGVGETQYF
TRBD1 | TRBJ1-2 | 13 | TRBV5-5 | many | TGTGCCAGCATGCGGACAGGGGAGCATGGCTACACCTTC | CASMRTGEHGYTF
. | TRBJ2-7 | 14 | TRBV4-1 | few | TGCGCCAGCAGCCAAGGCATGGGACTCTACGAGCAGTACTTC | CASSQGMGLYEQYF
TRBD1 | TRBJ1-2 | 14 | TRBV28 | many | TGTGCCAGCAGTCCCGGGACAGGCTACTATGGCTACACCTTC | CASSPGTGYYGYTF
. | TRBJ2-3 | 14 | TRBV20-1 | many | TGCAGTGCTAGGCGGGCTCGCGACAAAGATACGCAGTATTTT | CSARRARDKDTQYF
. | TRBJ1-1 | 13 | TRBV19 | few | TGTGCCAGTAGTATGGGGGCGGGGACTGAAGCTTTCTTT | CASSMGAGTEAFF
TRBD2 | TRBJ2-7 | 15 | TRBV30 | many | TGTGCCTGGAGTGTCCCCGGGAGGGTGGTTCCCGAGCAGTACTTC | CAWSVPGRVVPEQYF
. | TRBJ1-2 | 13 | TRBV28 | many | TGTGCCAGCAGTTTGGGCAGGGCTGATGGCTACACCTTC | CASSLGRADGYTF
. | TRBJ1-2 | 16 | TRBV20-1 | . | TGCAGTGCCACCTCCGGGACCGACCAAGCCGCGGGAGGCTACACCTTC | CSATSGTDQAAGGYTF
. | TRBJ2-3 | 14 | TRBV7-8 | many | TGTGCCAGCAGCCGAATGCCATCCACAGATACGCAGTATTTT | CASSRMPSTDTQYF
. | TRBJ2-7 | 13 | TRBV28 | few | TGTGCCGGTTCCAGCGGCAGCTCCTACGAGCAGTACTTC | CAGSSGSSYEQYF
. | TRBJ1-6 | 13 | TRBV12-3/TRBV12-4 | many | TGTGCCAGCAGCATCCTGGACAATTCACCCCTCCACTTT | CASSILDNSPLHF
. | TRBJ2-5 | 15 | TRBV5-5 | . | TGTGCCAGCAGCTTGGACGGGGCCCCTCAAGAGACCCAGTACTTC | CASSLDGAPQETQYF
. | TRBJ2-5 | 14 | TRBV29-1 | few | TGCAGCGTTGATCAGACTCTAGTACGGGAGACCCAGTACTTC | CSVDQTLVRETQYF
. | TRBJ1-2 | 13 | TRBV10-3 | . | TGTGCCATCACCGGCAGGGGAGCCTATGGCTACACCTTC | CAITGRGAYGYTF
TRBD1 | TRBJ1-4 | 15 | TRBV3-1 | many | TGTGCCAGCAGCCTAAGGGAGGGGGCGCATGAAAAACTGTTTTTT | CASSLREGAHEKLFF
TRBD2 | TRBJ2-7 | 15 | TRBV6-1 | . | TGTGCCAGCAGACAACTAGCGGGAGGGTTCTACGAGCAGTACTTC | CASRQLAGGFYEQYF
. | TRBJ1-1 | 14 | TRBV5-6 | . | TGTGCCAGCAGCCGGGACTCCGTGCGCACTGAAGCTTTCTTT | CASSRDSVRTEAFF
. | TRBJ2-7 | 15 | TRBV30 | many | TGTGCCTGGATTGGTGCCGGGCGTTCCTCCTACGAGCAGTACTTC | CAWIGAGRSSYEQYF
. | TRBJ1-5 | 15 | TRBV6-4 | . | TGTGCCAGCAGTGTTGAGGGGAATAGCAATCAGCCCCAGCATTTT | CASSVEGNSNQPQHF
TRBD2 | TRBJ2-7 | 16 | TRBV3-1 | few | TGTGCCAGCAGCCAAGATAGAGCAGCGGGAGCAGCCGAGCAGTACTTC | CASSQDRAAGAAEQYF
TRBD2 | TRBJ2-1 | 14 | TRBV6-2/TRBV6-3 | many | TGTGCCAGCAGTGTTGGGCTAGCGGGAGATGAGCAGTTCTTC | CASSVGLAGDEQFF
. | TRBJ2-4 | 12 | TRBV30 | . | TGTGCCTGGAGTGTACTGGGGGACATTCAGTACTTC | CAWSVLGDIQYF
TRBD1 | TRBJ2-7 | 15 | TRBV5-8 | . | TGTGCCAGCAGCTCCCCGGGACAGGGTGCTGCCGAGCAGTACTTC | CASSSPGQGAAEQYF
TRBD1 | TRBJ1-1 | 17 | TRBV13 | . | TGTGCCAGCAGCTTAGTTTTAAAAACAGGGGCAGGAACTGAAGCTTTCTTT | CASSLVLKTGAGTEAFF
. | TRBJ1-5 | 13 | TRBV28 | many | TGTGCCAGCAGCTTAGTCAGCAATCAGCCCCAGCATTTT | CASSLVSNQPQHF
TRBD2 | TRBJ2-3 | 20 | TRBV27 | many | TGTGCCAGCAGTTTATCGACCCCCCCCTATCGGGGGGTAAGCACAGATACGCAGTATTTT | CASSLSTPPYRGVSTDTQYF
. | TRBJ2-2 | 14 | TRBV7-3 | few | TGTGCCAGCAGCGCAGGGATAAACACCGGGGAGCTGTTTTTT | CASSAGINTGELFF
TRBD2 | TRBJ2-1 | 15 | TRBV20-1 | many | TGCAGTGCTGGCAGAACGGGACTAGCGATCAATGAGCAGTTCTTC | CSAGRTGLAINEQFF
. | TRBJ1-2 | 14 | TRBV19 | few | TGTGCCAGTAGTCTTGTATGGTCCAACTATGGCTACACCTTC | CASSLVWSNYGYTF
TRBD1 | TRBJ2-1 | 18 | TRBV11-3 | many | TGTGCCAGCAGCTTAGATCCGCTACAGGGGGCCTCCTACAATGAGCAGTTCTTC | CASSLDPLQGASYNEQFF
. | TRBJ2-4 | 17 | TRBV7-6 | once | TGTGCCAGCAGCTTAAGGCTTAGCGAAATAGCCAAAAACATTCAGTACTTC | CASSLRLSEIAKNIQYF
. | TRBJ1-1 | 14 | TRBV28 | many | TGTGCCAGCAGCCATACGGTTCCGAACACTGAAGCTTTCTTT | CASSHTVPNTEAFF
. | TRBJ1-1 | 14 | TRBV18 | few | TGTGCCAGCTCACCAAGTTGGTTGAACACTGAAGCTTTCTTT | CASSPSWLNTEAFF
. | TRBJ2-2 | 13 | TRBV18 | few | TGTGCCAGCTCCCCGCGGGTACCCCGGGAGCTGTTTTTT | CASSPRVPRELFF
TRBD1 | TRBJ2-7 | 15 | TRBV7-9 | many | TGTGCCAGCAGCCCAGGGGACAGGAGCTCCTACGAGCAGTACTTC | CASSPGDRSSYEQYF
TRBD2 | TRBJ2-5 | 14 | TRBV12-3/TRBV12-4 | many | TGTGCCAGCAGTTTTGCGGGAGTGAAAGAGACCCAGTACTTC | CASSFAGVKETQYF
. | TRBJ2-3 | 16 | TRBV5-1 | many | TGCGCCAGCAGCTTGGACGCAGGGGATAAAACAGATACGCAGTATTTT | CASSLDAGDKTDTQYF
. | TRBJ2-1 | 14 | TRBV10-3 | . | TGTGCTTCCTCACCGTCGGGAGTCAACAATGAGCAGTTCTTC | CASSPSGVNNEQFF
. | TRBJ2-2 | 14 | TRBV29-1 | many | TGCAGCGTTGGGGACGGCGCGAACACCGGGGAGCTGTTTTTT | CSVGDGANTGELFF
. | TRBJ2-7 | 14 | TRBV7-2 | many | TGTGCCAGCAGCTGGGGAGGCGAGAACTACGAGCAGTACTTC | CASSWGGENYEQYF
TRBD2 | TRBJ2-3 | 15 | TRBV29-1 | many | TGCAGCGTTGAAGTAGCGGGAGATATCGCAGATACGCAGTATTTT | CSVEVAGDIADTQYF
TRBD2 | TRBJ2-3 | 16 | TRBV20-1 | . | TGCAGTGCTATCCACCGACTAGCGGGATTTACTGATACGCAGTATTTT | CSAIHRLAGFTDTQYF
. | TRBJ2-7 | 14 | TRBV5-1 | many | TGCGCCAGCAGCCTTGGTGGAGGGGGCAACGAGCAGTACTTC | CASSLGGGGNEQYF
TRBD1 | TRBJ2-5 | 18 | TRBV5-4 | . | TGTGCCAGCAGCCCCCTCTCCGGACAGGGGACAATTGGAGAGACCCAGTACTTC | CASSPLSGQGTIGETQYF
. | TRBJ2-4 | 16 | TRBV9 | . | TGTGCCAGCAGCGTAACCCCGGACCTAGCCAAAAACATTCAGTACTTC | CASSVTPDLAKNIQYF
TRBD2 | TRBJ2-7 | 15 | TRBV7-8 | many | TGTGCCAGCAGCCGAGGACTAGCGGAATACTACGAGCAGTACTTC | CASSRGLAEYYEQYF
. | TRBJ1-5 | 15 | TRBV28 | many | TGTGCCAGCAGCAGGGGACTATATAGCAATCAGCCCCAGCATTTT | CASSRGLYSNQPQHF
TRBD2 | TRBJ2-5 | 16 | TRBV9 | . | TGTGCCAGCAGCGTAGTAACTAGCGGAGAACAAGAGACCCAGTACTTC | CASSVVTSGEQETQYF
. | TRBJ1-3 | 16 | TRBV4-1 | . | TGCGCCAGCAGCCAAGAAGGCAGGAGCTCTGGAAACACCATATATTTT | CASSQEGRSSGNTIYF
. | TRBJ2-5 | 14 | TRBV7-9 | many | TGTGCCAGCAGCTTAGGGCGGTTCCAAGAGACCCAGTACTTC | CASSLGRFQETQYF
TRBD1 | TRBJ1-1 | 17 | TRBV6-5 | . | TGTGCCAGCAGTTTTCCGCCGGGACAGGGGGCAGGCACTGAAGCTTTCTTT | CASSFPPGQGAGTEAFF
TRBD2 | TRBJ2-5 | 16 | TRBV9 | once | TGTGCCAGCAGCGGAGGACTAGCGGGAGGCCAAGAGACCCAGTACTTC | CASSGGLAGGQETQYF
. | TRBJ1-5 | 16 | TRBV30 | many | TGTGCCTGGAGTGTATCGTTAGGGACCGATAATCAGCCCCAGCATTTT | CAWSVSLGTDNQPQHF
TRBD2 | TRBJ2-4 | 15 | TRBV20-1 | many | TGCAGTGCTGGCCCTAGCGGGAGGGCCGGAAACATTCAGTACTTC | CSAGPSGRAGNIQYF
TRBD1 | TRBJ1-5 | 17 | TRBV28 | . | TGTGCCAGCAGCGAAACCGGGACAGGGGGACTAAATCAGCCCCAGCATTTT | CASSETGTGGLNQPQHF
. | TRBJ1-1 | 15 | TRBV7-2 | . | TGTGCCAGCAGCACCCCCGGACAGAGGAACACTGAAGCTTTCTTT | CASSTPGQRNTEAFF
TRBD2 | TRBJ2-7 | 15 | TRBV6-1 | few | TGTGCCAGCAGTGCAACTAGCGGGAGTACCTACGAGCAGTACTTC | CASSATSGSTYEQYF
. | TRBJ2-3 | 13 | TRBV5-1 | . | TGCGCCAGCAGCGCCGCGAAGACAGATACGCAGTATTTT | CASSAAKTDTQYF